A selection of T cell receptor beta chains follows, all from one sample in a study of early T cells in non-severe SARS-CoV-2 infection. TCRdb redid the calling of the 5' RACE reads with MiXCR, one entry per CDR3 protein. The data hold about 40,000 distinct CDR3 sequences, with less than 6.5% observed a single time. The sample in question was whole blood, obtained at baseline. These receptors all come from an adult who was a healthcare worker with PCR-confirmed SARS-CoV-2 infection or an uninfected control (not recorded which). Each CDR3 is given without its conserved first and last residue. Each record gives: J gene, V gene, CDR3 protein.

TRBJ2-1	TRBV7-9	ASSLALNEQF
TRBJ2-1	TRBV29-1	SVALAVHEQF
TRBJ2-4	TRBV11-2	ASSVAKNIQY
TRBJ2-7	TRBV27	ASSLSGLYEQY
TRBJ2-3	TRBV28	ASSPGLQDTDTQY
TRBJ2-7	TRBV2	ASSDRGYEQY
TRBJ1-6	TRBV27	ASSLLKGANSPLH
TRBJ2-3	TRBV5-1	ASRLELAGTDTQY
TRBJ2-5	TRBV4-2	ASSQEGGISQETQY
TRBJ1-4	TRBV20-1	SASKSGKLF
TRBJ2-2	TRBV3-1	ASRGQGGTGELF
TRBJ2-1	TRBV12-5	ASGLANTSGQGWYEQF
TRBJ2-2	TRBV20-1	SAPKTGELF
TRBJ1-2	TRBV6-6	ASTLDRSNYGYT
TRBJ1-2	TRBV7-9	ASSPLQGRDYGYT
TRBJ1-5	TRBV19	ASSIRPVTGVGNQTQH
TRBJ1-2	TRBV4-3	ASSPQGNYGYT
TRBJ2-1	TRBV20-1	SARDRSRGGYYNEQF
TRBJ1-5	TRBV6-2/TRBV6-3	ASSRGRMVNQPQH
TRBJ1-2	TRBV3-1	ASSGATGGSYGYT
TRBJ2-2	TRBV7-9	ASSPGDKNTGELF
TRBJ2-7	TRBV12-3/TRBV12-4	ASRYSWEQY
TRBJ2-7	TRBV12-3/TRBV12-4	ASSTTRDSYEQY
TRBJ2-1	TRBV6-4	ASSDSSGGTYNEQF
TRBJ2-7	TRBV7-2	ASSLHGVREQY
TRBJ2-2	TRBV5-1	ASSFTGTKNTGELF
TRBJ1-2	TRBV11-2	ASSLAPENYGYT
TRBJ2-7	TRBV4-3	ASSQGYDSPYEQY
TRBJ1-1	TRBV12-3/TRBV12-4	ASTLPQGNTEAF
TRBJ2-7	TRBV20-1	SAEGQGTYEQY
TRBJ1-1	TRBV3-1	ASSQDNVPGGTEAF
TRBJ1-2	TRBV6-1	ASSEVGDYGYT
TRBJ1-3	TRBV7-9	ASSVGFSGNTIY
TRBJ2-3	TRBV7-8	ASSLVAGSSTDTQY
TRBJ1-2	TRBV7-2	ASRHPGTPPGGYT
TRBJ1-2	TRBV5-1	ASSLGGTNYGYT
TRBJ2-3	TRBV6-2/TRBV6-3	ASSRDRGSTARKPTDTQY
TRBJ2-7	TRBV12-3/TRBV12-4	ASSLGSQTYEQY
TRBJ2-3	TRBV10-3	AISERQGGTDTQY
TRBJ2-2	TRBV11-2	ASSPGQGRRITGELF